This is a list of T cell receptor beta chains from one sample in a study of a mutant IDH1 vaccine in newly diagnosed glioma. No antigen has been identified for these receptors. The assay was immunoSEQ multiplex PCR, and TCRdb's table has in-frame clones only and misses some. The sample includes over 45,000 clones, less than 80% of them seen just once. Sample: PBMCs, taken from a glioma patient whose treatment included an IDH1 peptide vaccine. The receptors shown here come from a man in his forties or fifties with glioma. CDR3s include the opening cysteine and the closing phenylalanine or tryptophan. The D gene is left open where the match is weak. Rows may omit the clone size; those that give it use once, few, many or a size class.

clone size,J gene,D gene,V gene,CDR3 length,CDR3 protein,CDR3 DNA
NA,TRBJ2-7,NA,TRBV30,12,CAWSGLSYEQYF,TGTGCCTGGAGTGGACTTTCCTACGAGCAGTACTTC
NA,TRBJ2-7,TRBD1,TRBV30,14,CAWNPGQGLSEQYF,TGTGCCTGGAATCCGGGACAGGGGTTGTCCGAGCAGTACTTC
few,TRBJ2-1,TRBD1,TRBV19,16,CASSRSGTGLFGEQFF,TGTGCCAGTAGTAGGTCCGGGACAGGGTTATTTGGTGAGCAGTTCTTC
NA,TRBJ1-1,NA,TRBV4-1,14,CASSPRQANTEAFF,TGCGCCAGCAGCCCCAGACAGGCGAACACTGAAGCTTTCTTT
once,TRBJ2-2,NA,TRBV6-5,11,CASSSTGELFF,TGTGCCAGCAGTTCGACCGGGGAGCTGTTTTTT
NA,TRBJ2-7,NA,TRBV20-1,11,CSARRGGEQYF,TGCAGTGCTAGAAGAGGGGGAGAGCAGTACTTC
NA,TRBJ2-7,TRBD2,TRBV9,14,CASSPSGGRYEQYF,TGTGCCAGCAGTCCTAGCGGGGGTAGGTACGAGCAGTACTTC
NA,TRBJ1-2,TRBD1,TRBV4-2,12,CASKGADYGYTF,TGTGCCAGCAAGGGGGCGGACTATGGCTACACCTTC
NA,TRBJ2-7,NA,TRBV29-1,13,CSVVSVDSYEQYF,TGCAGCGTTGTTAGTGTGGACTCCTACGAGCAGTACTTC
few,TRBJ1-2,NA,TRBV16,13,CASSQSAVSGYTF,TGTGCCAGCAGCCAATCCGCGGTGAGTGGCTACACCTTC
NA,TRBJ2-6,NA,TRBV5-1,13,CASQDSGANVLTF,TGCGCCAGCCAAGACTCTGGGGCCAACGTCCTGACTTTC
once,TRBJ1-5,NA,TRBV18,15,CASSPGGGRNQPQHF,TGTGCCAGCTCACCTGGGGGTGGACGCAATCAGCCCCAGCATTTT
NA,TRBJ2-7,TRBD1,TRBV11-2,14,CASSQDRDSYEQYF,TGTGCCAGCAGCCAGGACAGGGATTCCTACGAGCAGTACTTC
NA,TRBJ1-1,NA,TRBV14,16,CASSQDRGRVNTEAFF,TGTGCCAGCAGCCAAGATCGCGGCAGGGTGAACACTGAAGCTTTCTTT
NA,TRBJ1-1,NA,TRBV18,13,CASSPDKNTEAFF,TGTGCCAGCTCTCCCGACAAGAACACTGAAGCTTTCTTT
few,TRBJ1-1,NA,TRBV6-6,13,CASCRGAGTEAFF,TGTGCCAGCTGTAGGGGGGCGGGCACTGAAGCTTTCTTT
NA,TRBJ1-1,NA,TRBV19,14,CASSQPGGNTEAFF,TGTGCCAGTAGTCAACCCGGGGGGAACACTGAAGCTTTCTTT
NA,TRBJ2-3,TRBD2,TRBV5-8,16,CASSLEPSGGANTQYF,TGTGCCAGCAGCTTGGAGCCTAGCGGGGGGGCAAATACGCAGTATTTT